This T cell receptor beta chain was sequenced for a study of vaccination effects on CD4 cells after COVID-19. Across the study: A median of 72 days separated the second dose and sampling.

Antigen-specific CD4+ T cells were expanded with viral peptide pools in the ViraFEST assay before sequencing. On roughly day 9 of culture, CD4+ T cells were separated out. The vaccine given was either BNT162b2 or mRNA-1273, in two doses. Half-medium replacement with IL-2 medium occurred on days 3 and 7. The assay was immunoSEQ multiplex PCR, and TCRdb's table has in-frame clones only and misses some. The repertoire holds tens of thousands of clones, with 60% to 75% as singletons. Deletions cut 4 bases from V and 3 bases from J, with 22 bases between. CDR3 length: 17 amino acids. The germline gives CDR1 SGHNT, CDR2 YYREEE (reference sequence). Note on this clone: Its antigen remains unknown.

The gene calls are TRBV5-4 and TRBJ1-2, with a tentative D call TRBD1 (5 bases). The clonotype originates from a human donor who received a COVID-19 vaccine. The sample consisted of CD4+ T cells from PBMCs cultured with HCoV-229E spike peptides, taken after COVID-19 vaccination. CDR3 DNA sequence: TGTGCCAGCAGCCCCCCTGCGACGGGGCCCACTTACTATGGCTACACCTTC. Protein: CASSPPATGPTYYGYTF.